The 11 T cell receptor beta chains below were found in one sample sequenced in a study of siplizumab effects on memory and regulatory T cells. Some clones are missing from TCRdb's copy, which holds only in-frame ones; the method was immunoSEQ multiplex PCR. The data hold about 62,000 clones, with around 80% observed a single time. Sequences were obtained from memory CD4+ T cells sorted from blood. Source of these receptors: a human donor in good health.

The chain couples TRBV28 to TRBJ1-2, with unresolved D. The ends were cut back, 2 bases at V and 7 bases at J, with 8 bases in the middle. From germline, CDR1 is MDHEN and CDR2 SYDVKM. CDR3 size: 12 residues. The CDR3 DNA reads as TGTGCCAGCAGTTTACGGCGGGGTGGCTACACCTTC. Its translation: CASSLRRGGYTF.

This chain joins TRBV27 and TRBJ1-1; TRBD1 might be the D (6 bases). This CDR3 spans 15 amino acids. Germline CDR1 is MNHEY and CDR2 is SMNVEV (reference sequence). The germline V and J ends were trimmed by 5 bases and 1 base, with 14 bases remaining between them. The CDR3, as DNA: TGTGCCAGCAGTGGGCGGGGGCGGACGAACACTGAAGCTTTCTTT. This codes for CASSGRGRTNTEAFF.

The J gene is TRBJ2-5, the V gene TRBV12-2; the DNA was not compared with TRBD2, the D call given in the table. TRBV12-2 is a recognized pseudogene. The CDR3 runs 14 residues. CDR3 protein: CASRLVAGKETQYF. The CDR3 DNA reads TGTGCAAGTCGCTTAGTAGCGGGGAAAGAGACCCAGTACTTC.

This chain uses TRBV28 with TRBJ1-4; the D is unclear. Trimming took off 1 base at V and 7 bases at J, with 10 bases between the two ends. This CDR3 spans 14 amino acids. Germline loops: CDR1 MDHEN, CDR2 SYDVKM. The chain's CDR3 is CASSLSNGVEKLFF. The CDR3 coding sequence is TGTGCCAGCAGTTTATCAAATGGGGTTGAAAAACTGTTTTTT.

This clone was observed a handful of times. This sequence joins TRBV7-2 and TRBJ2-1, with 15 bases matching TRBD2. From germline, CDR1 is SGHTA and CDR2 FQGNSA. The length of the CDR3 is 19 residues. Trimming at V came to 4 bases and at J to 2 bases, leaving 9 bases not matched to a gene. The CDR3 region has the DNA TGTGCCAGCAGCTCGCCGGGACTAGCGGGGGGCGGGGCCTACAATGAGCAGTTCTTC. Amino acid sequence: CASSSPGLAGGGAYNEQFF.

The CDR3 region is CASSQTTGAYEQYF. As DNA, the CDR3 is TGTGCCAGCAGCCAGACCACAGGGGCATACGAGCAGTACTTC. The gene calls are TRBV14 and TRBJ2-7; the match to TRBD1 covers 7 bases. The trim removed 3 bases at V and 4 bases at J, leaving 6 bases unmatched. The CDR3 has 14 residues. Germline V gene data show CDR1 as SGHDN and CDR2 as FVKESK.

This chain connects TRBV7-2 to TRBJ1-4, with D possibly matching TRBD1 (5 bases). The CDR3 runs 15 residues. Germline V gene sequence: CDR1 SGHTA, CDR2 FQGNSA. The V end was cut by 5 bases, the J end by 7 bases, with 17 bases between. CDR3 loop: CASSEGLWGIEKLFF. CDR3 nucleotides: TGTGCCAGCAGCGAAGGGTTATGGGGGATTGAAAAACTGTTTTTT.

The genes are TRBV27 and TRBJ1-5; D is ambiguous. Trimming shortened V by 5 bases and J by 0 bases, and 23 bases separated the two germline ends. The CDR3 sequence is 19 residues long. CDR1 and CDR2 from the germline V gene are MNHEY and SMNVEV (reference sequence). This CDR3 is CASSGIFTLQPYSNQPQHF. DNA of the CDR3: TGTGCCAGCAGTGGAATCTTTACGCTCCAACCTTATAGCAATCAGCCCCAGCATTTT.

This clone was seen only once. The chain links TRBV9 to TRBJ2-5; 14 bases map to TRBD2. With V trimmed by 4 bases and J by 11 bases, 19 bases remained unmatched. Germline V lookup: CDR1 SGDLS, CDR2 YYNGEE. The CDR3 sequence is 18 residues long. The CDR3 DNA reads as TGTGCCAGCAGCCCAATGAACCAAATGACTAGCGGGGGGGCGGAGCAGTACTTC. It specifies CASSPMNQMTSGGAEQYF. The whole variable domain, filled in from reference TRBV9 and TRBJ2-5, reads DSGVTQTPKHLITATGQRVTLRCSPRSGDLSVYWYQQSLDQGLQFLIQYYNGEERAKGNILERFSAQQFPDLHSELNLSSLELGDSALYFCASSPMNQMTSGGAEQYFGPGTRLLVL.

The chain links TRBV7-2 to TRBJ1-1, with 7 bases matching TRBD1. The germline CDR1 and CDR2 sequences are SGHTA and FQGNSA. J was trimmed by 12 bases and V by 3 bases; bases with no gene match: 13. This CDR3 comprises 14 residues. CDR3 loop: CASSFSSRDSPPFF. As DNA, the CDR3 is TGTGCCAGCAGCTTCTCCTCCCGGGACAGCCCCCCTTTCTTT.

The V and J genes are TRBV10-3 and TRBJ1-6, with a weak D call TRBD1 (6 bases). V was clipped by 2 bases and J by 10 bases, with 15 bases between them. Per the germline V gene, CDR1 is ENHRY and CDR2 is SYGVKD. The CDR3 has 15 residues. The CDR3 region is CAISEEQGMGSPLHF. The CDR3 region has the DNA TGTGCCATCAGTGAGGAACAGGGAATGGGGTCACCCCTCCACTTT.